This is a list of T cell receptor beta chains from one sample in a study of T-cell reconstitution after alpha-beta-depleted transplantation in children. Each CDR3 protein gets one entry after TCRdb re-called the PCR reads with MiXCR. The sample holds 150,000 to 200,000 distinct CDR3 sequences, about 6.4% seen once. Material: PBMCs from the stem cell graft donor, obtained from the stem cell graft. These receptors were taken from a human donor who donated a stem cell graft to a child with Wiskott-Aldrich syndrome. CDR3s include the opening cysteine and the closing phenylalanine or tryptophan. A D gene is named only where the DNA matches it firmly.

j_gene: TRBJ2-1
v_gene: TRBV5-1
d_gene: TRBD2
CDR3aa: CASSLSASGDYNEQFF

j_gene: TRBJ2-7
v_gene: TRBV7-2
d_gene: .
CDR3aa: CASSKGGGQATYEQYF

j_gene: TRBJ2-7
v_gene: TRBV18
d_gene: TRBD1
CDR3aa: CASSPGQGTSKVYF

j_gene: TRBJ1-2
v_gene: TRBV7-9
d_gene: TRBD1
CDR3aa: CASSLELTWTGWDGYTF

j_gene: TRBJ2-5
v_gene: TRBV24-1
d_gene: .
CDR3aa: CATSAPGSNQETQYF

j_gene: TRBJ2-1
v_gene: TRBV20-1
d_gene: TRBD1
CDR3aa: CSASYLPDRGSNEQFF

j_gene: TRBJ1-1
v_gene: TRBV7-8
d_gene: TRBD1
CDR3aa: CASSLEGQGTTEAFF

j_gene: TRBJ1-2
v_gene: TRBV12-3/TRBV12-4
d_gene: .
CDR3aa: CASSLTDRYHYGYTF

j_gene: TRBJ2-3
v_gene: TRBV6-6
d_gene: .
CDR3aa: CASSYQQTDTQYF

j_gene: TRBJ2-7
v_gene: TRBV5-1
d_gene: .
CDR3aa: CASSLAGPYYEQYF

j_gene: TRBJ1-4
v_gene: TRBV5-1
d_gene: .
CDR3aa: CASSVDANEKLFF

j_gene: TRBJ2-7
v_gene: TRBV20-1
d_gene: .
CDR3aa: CSARVTSSSYEQYF

j_gene: TRBJ2-3
v_gene: TRBV24-1
d_gene: TRBD2
CDR3aa: CATSDLIPGLSTQYF

j_gene: TRBJ1-1
v_gene: TRBV5-1
d_gene: TRBD1
CDR3aa: CASSLDPGTGEYLAFF

j_gene: TRBJ1-1
v_gene: TRBV5-5
d_gene: TRBD1
CDR3aa: CASSLRGTGSNTEAFF

j_gene: TRBJ2-3
v_gene: TRBV6-2/TRBV6-3
d_gene: .
CDR3aa: CASSYREDTQYF

j_gene: TRBJ1-4
v_gene: TRBV5-5
d_gene: TRBD1
CDR3aa: CASSLVAFGQGFEKLFF

j_gene: TRBJ2-2
v_gene: TRBV20-1
d_gene: TRBD2
CDR3aa: CSAPAGGRYTGELFF

j_gene: TRBJ2-7
v_gene: TRBV15
d_gene: .
CDR3aa: CATSSQWGLTSYEQYF

j_gene: TRBJ1-3
v_gene: TRBV2
d_gene: .
CDR3aa: CASSESGRVSGNTIYF

j_gene: TRBJ2-1
v_gene: TRBV24-1
d_gene: TRBD2
CDR3aa: CATSDPLAGRNEQFF